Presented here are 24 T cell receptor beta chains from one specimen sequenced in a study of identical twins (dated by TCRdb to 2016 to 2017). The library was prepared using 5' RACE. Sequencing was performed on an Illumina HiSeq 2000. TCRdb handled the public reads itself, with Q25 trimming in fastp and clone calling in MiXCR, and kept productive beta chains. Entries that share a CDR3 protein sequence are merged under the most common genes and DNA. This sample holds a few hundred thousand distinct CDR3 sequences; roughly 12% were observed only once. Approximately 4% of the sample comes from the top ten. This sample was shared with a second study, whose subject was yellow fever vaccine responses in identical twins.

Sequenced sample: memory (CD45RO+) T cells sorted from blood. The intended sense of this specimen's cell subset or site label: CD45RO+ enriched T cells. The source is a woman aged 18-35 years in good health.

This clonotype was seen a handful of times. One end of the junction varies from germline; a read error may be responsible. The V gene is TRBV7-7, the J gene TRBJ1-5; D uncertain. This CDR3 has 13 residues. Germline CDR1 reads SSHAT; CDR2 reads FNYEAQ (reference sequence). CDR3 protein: CASSLDVGQPQHF. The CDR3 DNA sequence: TGTGCTAGCAGCTTAGATGTCGGGCAGCCCCAGCATTTT.

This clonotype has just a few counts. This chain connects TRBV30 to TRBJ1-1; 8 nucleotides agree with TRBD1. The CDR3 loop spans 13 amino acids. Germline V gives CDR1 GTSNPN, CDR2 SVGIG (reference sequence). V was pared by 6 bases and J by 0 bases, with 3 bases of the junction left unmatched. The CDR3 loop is CACQTGVNTEAFF. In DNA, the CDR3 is TGTGCCTGCCAGACAGGGGTGAACACTGAAGCTTTCTTT.

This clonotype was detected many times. CDR3 nucleotide sequence: TGTGCCAGCAGAAGGACAGGGGGCTCCTACGAGCAGTACTTC. Protein sequence: CASRRTGGSYEQYF. The J gene is TRBJ2-7, the V gene TRBV27; 10 bases map to TRBD1. V dropped 6 bases and J dropped 0; count of bases not matched to a gene: 2. Germline V gene lookup returns CDR1 MNHEY and CDR2 SMNVEV (reference sequence). The CDR3 sequence is 14 residues long.

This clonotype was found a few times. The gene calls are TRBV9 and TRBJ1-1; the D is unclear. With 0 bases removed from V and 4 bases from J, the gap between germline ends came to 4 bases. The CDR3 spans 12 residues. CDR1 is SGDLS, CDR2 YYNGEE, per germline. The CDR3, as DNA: TGTGCCAGCAGCGTAGCTGGCACTGAAGCTTTCTTT. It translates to CASSVAGTEAFF.

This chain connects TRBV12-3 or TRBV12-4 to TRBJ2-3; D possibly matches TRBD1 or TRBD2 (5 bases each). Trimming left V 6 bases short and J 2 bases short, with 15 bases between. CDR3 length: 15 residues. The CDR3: CASSSGRKNTDTQYF. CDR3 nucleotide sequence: TGTGCCAGCAGCTCGGGACGGAAGAACACAGATACGCAGTATTTT.

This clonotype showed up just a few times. The CDR3 DNA sequence: TGTGCCAGCAGCCCGGGGGGTCAGCCCCAGCATTTT. It yields the protein CASSPGGQPQHF. This chain uses TRBV28 with TRBJ1-5; tentatively, D is TRBD1 (5 bases). The germline gives CDR1 MDHEN, CDR2 SYDVKM. This CDR3 region has 12 residues. The V end lost 6 bases, the J end lost 6 bases, and 9 bases lay between the germline ends.

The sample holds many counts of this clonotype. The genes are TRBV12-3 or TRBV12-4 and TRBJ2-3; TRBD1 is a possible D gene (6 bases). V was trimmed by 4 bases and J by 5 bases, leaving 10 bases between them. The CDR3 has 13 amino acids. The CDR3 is CASSSKQGDTQYF. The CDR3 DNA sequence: TGTGCCAGCAGTTCCAAACAGGGAGATACGCAGTATTTT.

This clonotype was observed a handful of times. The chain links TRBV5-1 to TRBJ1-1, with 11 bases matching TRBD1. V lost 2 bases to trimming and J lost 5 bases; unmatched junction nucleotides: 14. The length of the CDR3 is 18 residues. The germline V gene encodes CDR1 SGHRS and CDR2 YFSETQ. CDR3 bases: TGCGCCAGCAGCTTTACCGGGACAGGGGGAGTTCCGAAAACTGAAGCTTTCTTT. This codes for CASSFTGTGGVPKTEAFF. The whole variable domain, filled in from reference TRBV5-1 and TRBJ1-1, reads KAGVTQTPRYLIKTRGQQVTLSCSPISGHRSVSWYQQTPGQGLQFLFEYFSETQRNKGNFPGRFSGRQFSNSRSEMNVSTLELGDSALYLCASSFTGTGGVPKTEAFFGQGTRLTVV.

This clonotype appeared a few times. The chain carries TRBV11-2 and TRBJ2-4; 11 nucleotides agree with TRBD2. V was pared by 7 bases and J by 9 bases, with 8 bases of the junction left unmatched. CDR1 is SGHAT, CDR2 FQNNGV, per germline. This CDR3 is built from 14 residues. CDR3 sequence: CASTLGLADGIQYF. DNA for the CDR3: TGTGCCAGCACCTTGGGACTAGCGGACGGCATTCAGTACTTC.

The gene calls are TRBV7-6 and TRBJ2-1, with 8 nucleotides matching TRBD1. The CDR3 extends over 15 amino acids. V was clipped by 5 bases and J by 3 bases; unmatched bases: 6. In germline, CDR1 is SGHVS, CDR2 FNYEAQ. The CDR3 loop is CASSPGQGFYNEQFF. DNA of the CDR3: TGTGCCAGCAGCCCCGGACAGGGATTCTACAATGAGCAGTTCTTC.

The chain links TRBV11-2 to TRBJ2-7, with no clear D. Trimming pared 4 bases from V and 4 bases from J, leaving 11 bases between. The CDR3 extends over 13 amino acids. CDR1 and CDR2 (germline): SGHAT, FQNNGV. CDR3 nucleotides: TGTGCCAGCAGCTCGCCTACTACGTACGAGCAGTACTTC. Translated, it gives CASSSPTTYEQYF.

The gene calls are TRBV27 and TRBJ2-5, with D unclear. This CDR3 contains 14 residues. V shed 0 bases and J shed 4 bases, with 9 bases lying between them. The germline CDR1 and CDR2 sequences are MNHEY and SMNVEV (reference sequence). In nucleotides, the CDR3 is TGTGCCAGCAGTTTATCGGGCAGTCGAGAGACCCAGTACTTC. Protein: CASSLSGSRETQYF.

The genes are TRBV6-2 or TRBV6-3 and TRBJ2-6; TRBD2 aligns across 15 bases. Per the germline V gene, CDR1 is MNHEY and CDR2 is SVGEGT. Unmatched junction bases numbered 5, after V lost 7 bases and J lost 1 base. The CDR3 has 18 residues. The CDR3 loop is CASTSGLAGGSGANVLTF. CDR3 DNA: TGTGCCAGCACCAGCGGACTAGCGGGAGGGTCTGGGGCCAACGTCCTGACTTTC.

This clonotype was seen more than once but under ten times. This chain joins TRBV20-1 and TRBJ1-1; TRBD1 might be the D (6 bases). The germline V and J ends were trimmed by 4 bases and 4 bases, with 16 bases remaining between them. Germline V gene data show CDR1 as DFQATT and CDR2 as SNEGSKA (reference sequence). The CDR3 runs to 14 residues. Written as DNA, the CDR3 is TGCAGTGCTATTAGTGGATTAGGGGGCACTGAAGCTTTCTTT. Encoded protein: CSAISGLGGTEAFF.

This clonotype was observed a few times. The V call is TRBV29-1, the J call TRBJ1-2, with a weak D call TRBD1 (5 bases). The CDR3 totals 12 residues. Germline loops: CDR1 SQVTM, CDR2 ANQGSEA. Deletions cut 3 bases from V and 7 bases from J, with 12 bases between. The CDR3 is CSVDFPGGGYTF. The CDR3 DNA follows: TGCAGCGTTGATTTCCCGGGGGGTGGCTACACCTTC.

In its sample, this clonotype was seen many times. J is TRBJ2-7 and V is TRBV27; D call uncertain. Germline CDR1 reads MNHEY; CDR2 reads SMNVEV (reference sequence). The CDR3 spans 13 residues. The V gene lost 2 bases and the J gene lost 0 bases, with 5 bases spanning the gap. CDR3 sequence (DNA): TGTGCCAGCAGTTTAACCTCCTCCTACGAGCAGTACTTC. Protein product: CASSLTSSYEQYF.

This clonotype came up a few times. CDR3 protein: CASSYSETGGRDTQYF. CDR3 in DNA: TGTGCCAGCAGTTACTCCGAGACAGGGGGAAGGGATACGCAGTATTTT. The chain carries TRBV6-5 and TRBJ2-3, with 9 bases identical to TRBD1. Germline CDR1 is MNHEY and CDR2 is SVGAGI. The CDR3 covers 16 residues. After removal of 0 bases from V and 6 bases from J, the junction contained 7 bases not matched to a gene.

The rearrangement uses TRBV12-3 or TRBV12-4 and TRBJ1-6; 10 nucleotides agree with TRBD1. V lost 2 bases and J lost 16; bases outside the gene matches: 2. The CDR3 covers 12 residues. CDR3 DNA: TGTGCCAGCAGTTTACCGGGACAGGGGCTCCACTTT. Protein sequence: CASSLPGQGLHF.

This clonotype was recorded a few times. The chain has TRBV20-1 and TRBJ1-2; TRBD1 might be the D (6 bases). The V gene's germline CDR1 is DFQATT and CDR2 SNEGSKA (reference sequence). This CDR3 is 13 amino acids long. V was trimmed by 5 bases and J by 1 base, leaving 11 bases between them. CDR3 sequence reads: CSAAGQNNYGYTF. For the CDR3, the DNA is TGCAGTGCTGCCGGACAGAATAACTATGGCTACACCTTC.

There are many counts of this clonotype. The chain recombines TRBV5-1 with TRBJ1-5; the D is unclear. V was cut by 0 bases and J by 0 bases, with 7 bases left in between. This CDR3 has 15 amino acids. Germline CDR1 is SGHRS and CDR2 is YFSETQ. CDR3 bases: TGCGCCAGCAGCTTGGACAGCTATAGCAATCAGCCCCAGCATTTT. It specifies CASSLDSYSNQPQHF.

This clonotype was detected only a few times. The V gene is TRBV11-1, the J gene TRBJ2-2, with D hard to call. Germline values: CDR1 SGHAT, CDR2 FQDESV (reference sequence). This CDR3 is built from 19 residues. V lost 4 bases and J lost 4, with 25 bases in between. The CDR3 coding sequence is TGTGCCAGCAGCTCTTACCCCCGGATGTCGTCAGGCGGCACCGGGGAGCTGTTTTTT. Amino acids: CASSSYPRMSSGGTGELFF.

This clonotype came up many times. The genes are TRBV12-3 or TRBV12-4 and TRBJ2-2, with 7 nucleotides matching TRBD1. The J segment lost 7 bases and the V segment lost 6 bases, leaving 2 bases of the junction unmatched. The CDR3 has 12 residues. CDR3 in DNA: TGTGCCAGCAGGGGGACAGTCGGGGAGCTGTTTTTT. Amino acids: CASRGTVGELFF.

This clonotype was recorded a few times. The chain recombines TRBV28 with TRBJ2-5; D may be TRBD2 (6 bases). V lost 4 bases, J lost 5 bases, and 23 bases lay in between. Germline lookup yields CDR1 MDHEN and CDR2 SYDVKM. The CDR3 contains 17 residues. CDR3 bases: TGTGCCAGCAGTTACCTCAATGGGGAGCGGGCCCGGGAGACCCAGTACTTC. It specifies CASSYLNGERARETQYF.

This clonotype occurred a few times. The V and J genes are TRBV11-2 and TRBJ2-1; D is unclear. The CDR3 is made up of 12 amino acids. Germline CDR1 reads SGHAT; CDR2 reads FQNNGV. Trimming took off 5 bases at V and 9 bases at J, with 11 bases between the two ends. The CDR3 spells CASSPPEPEQFF. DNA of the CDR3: TGTGCCAGCAGCCCCCCAGAGCCTGAGCAGTTCTTC.